A single sample is the source of the 24 T cell receptor beta chains below, sequenced in a study of blood T cell repertoires in COVID-19. Assay used: immunoSEQ multiplex PCR; TCRdb lists only in-frame clones, some missing. The sample comprises about 180,000 clones, roughly 82% of which are singletons, and 8% to 10% rests with the top ten. The sample consisted of PBMCs or T cells enriched from blood (not recorded which). Receptors were obtained from a woman aged 30 to 39 who had recovered from COVID-19.

The chain joins TRBV11-3 to TRBJ2-1; possibly TRBD2 for D (5 bases). The length of the CDR3 is 15 residues. Trimming removed 1 base at V and 0 bases at J, with 7 bases between. Per the germline V gene, CDR1 is SGHNT and CDR2 is YENEEA. The CDR3 DNA sequence: TGTGCCAGCAGCTTAGGGGGAGTCTCCTACAATGAGCAGTTCTTC. It is translated as CASSLGGVSYNEQFF.

The V and J genes are TRBV18 and TRBJ2-3; 9 nucleotides agree with TRBD1. Germline V gene sequence: CDR1 KGHSH, CDR2 LQKENI. This CDR3 region has 15 residues. J lost 4 bases, V lost 3 bases, and 5 bases had no gene match. This CDR3 is CASSPGQGFPDTQYF. CDR3 coding DNA: TGTGCCAGCTCACCGGGACAGGGATTTCCAGATACGCAGTATTTT.

This chain joins TRBV3-1 (or the pseudogene TRBV3-2) and TRBJ2-5; 7 positions match TRBD2. V lost 0 bases, J lost 5 bases, and 9 bases stayed unmatched. The CDR3 is 16 residues long. Germline V lookup: CDR1 LGHDT, CDR2 YNNKEL (reference sequence). The CDR3 reads CASSQDLGGLGETQYF. The CDR3, as DNA: TGTGCCAGCAGCCAAGATCTGGGAGGGCTTGGGGAGACCCAGTACTTC.

The CDR3, as DNA: TGTGCCAGCAGTTCACAGGGGGCGGTTAATGGCTACACCTTC. Its protein product is CASSSQGAVNGYTF. V and J are TRBV28 and TRBJ1-2; 9 nucleotides match TRBD1. The CDR3 consists of 14 residues. CDR1 is MDHEN, CDR2 SYDVKM, per germline. J gave up 6 bases and V 4 bases, and 6 bases lay outside the gene matches.

This chain joins TRBV6-5 and TRBJ2-1, with TRBD2 matching over 10 bases. This CDR3 region has 15 residues. Germline CDR1 and CDR2: MNHEY and SVGAGI. The V gene end was trimmed by 6 bases and the J gene end by 6 bases; junction bases not matched to a gene: 8. CDR3 nucleotide sequence: TGTGCCAGCAGCCTCAAATCTAGCGGGGGCAATGAGCAGTTCTTC. Protein product: CASSLKSSGGNEQFF.

This clone has ten or more counts. The chain recombines TRBV3-1 (or the pseudogene TRBV3-2) with TRBJ2-7, with a tentative D call TRBD2 (5 bases). The CDR3 has 13 residues. V was trimmed by 4 bases and J by 9 bases, leaving 16 bases between them. The germline gives CDR1 LGHDT, CDR2 YNNKEL (reference sequence). CDR3 in DNA: TGTGCCAGCAGCCCCAACGGGGAGCGCTGGCAGTACTTC. Encoded protein: CASSPNGERWQYF.

V gene TRBV18 combines with J gene TRBJ1-2; tentatively, D is TRBD1 (5 bases). Germline V gene lookup returns CDR1 KGHSH and CDR2 LQKENI. The V gene lost 4 bases and the J gene lost 13 bases, with 16 bases spanning the gap. The CDR3 has 12 amino acids. CDR3 protein: CASSLLTVFSTF. CDR3 DNA: TGTGCCAGCTCACTCTTGACAGTTTTTAGCACCTTC.

The V call is TRBV28, the J call TRBJ1-2; no reliable D call. The germline gives CDR1 MDHEN, CDR2 SYDVKM. CDR3 length: 12 amino acids. Trimming removed 7 bases from V and 0 bases from J, with 6 bases in between. This CDR3 is CASMRTNYGYTF. CDR3 DNA: TGTGCCAGCATGCGGACTAACTATGGCTACACCTTC.

The V gene is TRBV11-2, the J gene TRBJ2-7, with a weak D call TRBD2 (6 bases). The CDR3 sequence is 15 residues long. Trimming left V 3 bases short and J 0 bases short, with 12 bases between. Germline CDR1 SGHAT, CDR2 FQNNGV. CDR3 residues: CASSFGGTDSYEQYF. CDR3 nucleotides: TGTGCCAGCAGCTTCGGAGGGACTGACTCCTACGAGCAGTACTTC.

This clone turned up a few times. The rearrangement uses TRBV6-5 and TRBJ2-1; 8 bases match TRBD2. V lost 4 bases and J lost 12; bases outside the gene matches: 17. Per the germline V gene, CDR1 is MNHEY and CDR2 is SVGAGI. The CDR3 consists of 16 residues. Here the CDR3 DNA reads TGTGCCAGCAGTTCCTTTCGTAGCGGGAAGGGACTTGGGCAGTTCTTC. It yields the protein CASSSFRSGKGLGQFF.

The chain recombines TRBV9 with TRBJ1-2, with D perhaps TRBD1 (6 bases). The germline CDR1 and CDR2 sequences are SGDLS and YYNGEE. The V gene lost 0 bases and the J gene lost 5 bases, with 11 bases spanning the gap. The CDR3 is 14 amino acids. CDR3 bases: TGTGCCAGCAGCGTAGACGACAGGAGGTATGGCTACACCTTC. Translated, it gives CASSVDDRRYGYTF.

This CDR3 is CASSSTGGGWNEQFF. The CDR3 DNA reads TGTGCCAGCAGTTCGACAGGGGGCGGGTGGAATGAGCAGTTCTTC. The V gene is TRBV6-4, the J gene TRBJ2-1; 10 nucleotides match TRBD1. The CDR3 has 15 residues. V lost 5 bases, J lost 7 bases, and 8 bases stayed unmatched. Germline V CDR1 and CDR2: MRHNA, SNTAGT.

The chain uses TRBV27 and TRBJ2-7, with D possibly matching TRBD1 (5 bases). CDR1 MNHEY and CDR2 SMNVEV come from the germline V gene (reference sequence). With 0 bases removed from V and 0 bases from J, the gap between germline ends came to 9 bases. The CDR3 covers 15 residues. CDR3 DNA sequence: TGTGCCAGCAGTTTATCGATTGGGGCCTCCTACGAGCAGTACTTC. Translated, it gives CASSLSIGASYEQYF.

This rearrangement joins TRBV4-1 to TRBJ2-3; 14 bases are a match to TRBD2. CDR1 and CDR2 from the germline V gene are MGHRA and YSYEKL. CDR3 size: 16 residues. J was trimmed by 6 bases and V by 1 base; bases with no gene match: 3. The CDR3 DNA reads as TGCGCCAGCAGCCAAGGGACTAGCGGGAGGTTTGATACGCAGTATTTT. Its translation: CASSQGTSGRFDTQYF.

The J gene is TRBJ1-4, the V gene TRBV19, with D unclear. The CDR3 loop spans 12 amino acids. CDR1 is LNHDA, CDR2 SQIVND, per germline (reference sequence). Trimming left V 11 bases short and J 0 bases short, with 7 bases between. The CDR3 sequence: CAVQATNEKLFF. The CDR3 nucleotides read TGTGCCGTCCAGGCAACTAATGAAAAACTGTTTTTT.

In this sample, this clone turned up once. The chain couples TRBV28 to TRBJ2-7; 9 bases are shared with TRBD2. Germline V gene lookup returns CDR1 MDHEN and CDR2 SYDVKM. Germline trimming cut 8 bases from V and 2 bases from J; bases unmatched to any gene: 7. The CDR3 has 14 residues. CDR3 residues: CASGLAGVTYEQYF. CDR3 DNA sequence: TGTGCCAGCGGGTTAGCGGGAGTAACCTACGAGCAGTACTTC.

The V and J genes are TRBV21-1 and TRBJ2-7; whether TRBD1, the table's D call, matches the DNA was not checked. TRBV21-1 is labeled a pseudogene. The CDR3 is made up of 17 amino acids. The CDR3, as DNA: TGTGCCAGCAGCAAATCCTGTCAGACAGGGTATGGCTACGAGCAGTACTTC. As protein: CASSKSCQTGYGYEQYF.

CDR3 sequence: CASSIGDLSYEQYF. The CDR3 nucleotides read TGTGCCAGTAGTATAGGGGACTTATCCTACGAGCAGTACTTC. V is TRBV19 and J is TRBJ2-7, with D tentatively TRBD2 (6 bases). The V gene's germline CDR1 is LNHDA and CDR2 SQIVND (reference sequence). The CDR3 contains 14 residues. The ends were cut back, 1 base at V and 1 base at J, with 8 bases in the middle.

The chain joins TRBV12-3 or TRBV12-4 to TRBJ2-7, with unresolved D. The ends were cut back, 3 bases at V and 5 bases at J, with 11 bases in the middle. There are 13 residues in the CDR3. The CDR3 nucleotides are TGTGCCAGCAGTTTCGACCAGGCCGACGAGCAGTACTTC. Translating it yields CASSFDQADEQYF.

The chain combines TRBV5-4 with TRBJ2-7; D may be TRBD2 (7 bases). Germline V gene sequence: CDR1 SGHNT, CDR2 YYREEE (reference sequence). Deletions cut 0 bases from V and 2 bases from J, with 15 bases between. The CDR3 runs to 16 residues. In nucleotides, the CDR3 is TGTGCCAGCAGCTTGGGCATAGGGAGGGGGACCTACGAGCAGTACTTC. Protein: CASSLGIGRGTYEQYF.

V gene TRBV28 combines with J gene TRBJ1-5, with D possibly TRBD1 on 5 matching bases. Germline CDR1 is MDHEN and CDR2 is SYDVKM. V shed 5 bases and J shed 12 bases, with 14 bases lying between them. The CDR3 loop spans 12 amino acids. The CDR3 DNA sequence: TGTGCCAGCAGTCCCTCGACAGTGCTCCAGCATTTT. This translates into CASSPSTVLQHF.

V and J are TRBV3-1 (or the pseudogene TRBV3-2) and TRBJ2-3; 7 nucleotides agree with TRBD2. CDR1 and CDR2 from the germline V gene are LGHDT and YNNKEL (reference sequence). CDR3 size: 18 residues. V trimming: 2 bases; J trimming: 5 bases; junction bases outside the gene matches: 16. CDR3: CASSQSPLLAGVGDTQYF. The CDR3 DNA reads TGTGCCAGCAGCCAATCTCCCCTGCTCGCGGGAGTGGGAGATACGCAGTATTTT.

The chain carries TRBV14 and TRBJ2-2; no reliable D call. This CDR3 has 16 amino acids. The V gene lost 0 bases and the J gene lost 1 base, with 9 bases spanning the gap. CDR1 is SGHDN, CDR2 FVKESK, per germline. The CDR3 spells CASSQDRVWNTGELFF. The DNA for the CDR3 is TGTGCCAGCAGCCAAGATCGTGTGTGGAACACCGGGGAGCTGTTTTTT.

In DNA form, the CDR3 reads TGTGCCAGCAGCATAGCGGGGGTCAATGAGCAGTTCTTC. This sequence encodes CASSIAGVNEQFF. The chain links TRBV3-1 (or the pseudogene TRBV3-2) to TRBJ2-1; 9 bases are a match to TRBD2. Per the germline V gene, CDR1 is LGHDT and CDR2 is YNNKEL (reference sequence). The length of the CDR3 is 13 residues. V was clipped by 5 bases and J by 6 bases; unmatched bases: 2.